Sequencing of this TCR beta chain was carried out in a study of T cells in pancreatic ductal adenocarcinoma. Sequenced by immunoSEQ multiplex PCR; TCRdb stores in-frame clones only, minus some. This sample has roughly 100,000 clones, with roughly 96% found just once. Study-level results: Tumor-versus-blood clonality comparisons may be biased toward lower tumor diversity. Unique clonotypes were about 8-fold more numerous in blood than in tumor. Blood clonality (roughly 0.07) did not differ significantly from tumor (about 0.11). The resected pancreatic cancer cohort was biased toward the minority with early-stage disease.

As to this clone: The antigen is not known.

CDR1 is SGHTA and CDR2 is FQGNSA in the germline V gene. Deletions cut 0 bases from V and 2 bases from J, with 7 bases between. This CDR3 has 14 amino acids. Selected pancreatic ductal adenocarcinoma patients had undergone surgery without neoadjuvant therapy. The TCR comes from a human donor with pancreatic ductal adenocarcinoma. J is TRBJ2-5 and V is TRBV7-2, with unresolved D. The sequenced material came from PBMCs. CDR3 sequence (DNA): TGTGCCAGCAGCTTAGCCACAAGTCAAGAGACCCAGTACTTC. Its translation is CASSLATSQETQYF.